This T cell receptor beta chain was found in a study of T-cell memory formation after mild COVID-19. TCRdb re-called the 5' RACE reads through MiXCR, storing one row per CDR3 protein. The table includes about 130,000 distinct CDR3 sequences, about a sixth detected once. The CDR3 loop spans 17 amino acids. The V and J ends lost 2 bases and 5 bases respectively, with 16 bases between them. Germline values: CDR1 MGHRA, CDR2 YSYEKL. Sequencing input: PBMCs or a T cell subset sorted from them (not recorded which). The sequence derives from a man in his late teens or twenties who had mild COVID-19 (a few samples of this study predate the infection). Cell type and time point are not known. The rearrangement uses TRBV4-1 and TRBJ1-6, with D possibly being TRBD1 (5 bases). The CDR3 nucleotides read TGCGCCAGCAGCCAACTAGACATGGGACTGAATAATTCACCCCTCCACTTT. Its protein is CASSQLDMGLNNSPLHF.